This is a list of T cell receptor beta chains from one sample in a study of graft-versus-host responses after intestinal transplantation. Which antigens these TCRs recognize remains unknown. The repertoire was sequenced with immunoSEQ multiplex PCR; TCRdb's copy has only in-frame clones and lacks some. The data show 80,000 to 100,000 clones, 90% seen once. The sequenced sample was unstimulated CD4+ T cells sorted from spleen or lymph node cells, obtained before intestinal transplant. These receptor sequences come from a human donor who received an intestinal transplant. Each CDR3 is given with its conserved first and last residue. Each record gives: clone size, V gene, J gene, D gene, CDR3 DNA, CDR3 protein. D genes are given only for firm matches. Clone size is not always given. Where it is, it says once, few, many or a class for expanded clones.

size: .
V: TRBV19
J: TRBJ2-1
D: TRBD2
DNA: TGTGCCAGTATTATGGAGCGGGGGGGCCGTGAGCAGTTCTTC
CDR3: CASIMERGGREQFF

size: .
V: TRBV6-1
J: TRBJ2-7
D: .
DNA: TGTGCCAGCAGTGTTCCGAGGTACGAGCAGTACTTC
CDR3: CASSVPRYEQYF

size: .
V: TRBV5-1
J: TRBJ2-5
D: TRBD1
DNA: TGCGCCAGCCGGACAGGCGCTGAGGAAGAGACCCAGTACTTC
CDR3: CASRTGAEEETQYF

size: .
V: TRBV11-2
J: TRBJ2-5
D: .
DNA: TGTGCCAGCAGCTTAGTTACAGGGAATAGGGAGACCCAGTACTTC
CDR3: CASSLVTGNRETQYF

size: .
V: TRBV6-5
J: TRBJ1-5
D: TRBD1
DNA: TGTGCCAGCGGGACCGGACAGGGGGCCCATCAGCCCCAGCATTTT
CDR3: CASGTGQGAHQPQHF

size: .
V: TRBV18
J: TRBJ1-4
D: TRBD1
DNA: TGTGCCAGCTCGGCGGGGACAGGGTTAGAGGAAAAACTGTTTTTT
CDR3: CASSAGTGLEEKLFF

size: .
V: TRBV10-3
J: TRBJ2-7
D: .
DNA: TGTGCCACCCAGACGGGATTCTACGAGCAGTACTTC
CDR3: CATQTGFYEQYF

size: .
V: TRBV19
J: TRBJ1-5
D: TRBD1
DNA: TGTGCCAGTAGTCCGGACAGGGAGGGGACTCGAGCTCAGCCCCAGCATTTT
CDR3: CASSPDREGTRAQPQHF

size: .
V: TRBV27
J: TRBJ1-6
D: .
DNA: TGTGCCAGCAGTTTCGGGGGTAAGGTTTCACCCCTCCACTTT
CDR3: CASSFGGKVSPLHF

size: few
V: TRBV6-5
J: TRBJ2-1
D: TRBD2
DNA: TGTGCCAGCAGGACGACTAGCGGCGTTCAGTTCTTC
CDR3: CASRTTSGVQFF

size: .
V: TRBV10-2
J: TRBJ2-3
D: TRBD2
DNA: TGCGCCAGCAGTGAGCCGAGACTAGCGGGGCCCACAGATACGCAGTATTTT
CDR3: CASSEPRLAGPTDTQYF

size: .
V: TRBV28
J: TRBJ1-5
D: TRBD1
DNA: TGTGCCAGCAGTTTAGGGGACAGGGGGCGATACGGCAATCAGCCCCAGCATTTT
CDR3: CASSLGDRGRYGNQPQHF

size: .
V: TRBV5-4
J: TRBJ2-7
D: .
DNA: TGTGCCAGCTCTCACCAAACAGACCCCGGGCAGTACTTC
CDR3: CASSHQTDPGQYF

size: .
V: TRBV19
J: TRBJ2-1
D: TRBD2
DNA: TGTGCCAGTAGGACCCTAGCGGGGGTCTTCAATGAGCAGTTCTTC
CDR3: CASRTLAGVFNEQFF

size: once
V: TRBV11-1
J: TRBJ1-2
D: TRBD1
DNA: TGTGCCAGCAGCTTAGAAGGGACAGGGATTTATGGCTACACCTTC
CDR3: CASSLEGTGIYGYTF

size: .
V: TRBV5-1
J: TRBJ1-5
D: .
DNA: TGCGCCAGCAGCCAAGGGGAGGGGGGCTGGGGCAATCAGCCCCAGCATTTT
CDR3: CASSQGEGGWGNQPQHF

size: .
V: TRBV20-1
J: TRBJ1-2
D: .
DNA: TGCAGTGCTACCACAGGGCGCGGCTACACCTTC
CDR3: CSATTGRGYTF

size: .
V: TRBV19
J: TRBJ1-1
D: .
DNA: TGTGCCAGTAGTATAGGCGGGACCATGAACACTGAAGCTTTCTTT
CDR3: CASSIGGTMNTEAFF

size: .
V: TRBV15
J: TRBJ1-1
D: .
DNA: TGTGCCACCAGCAAAACAGGAACGAACACTGAAGCTTTCTTT
CDR3: CATSKTGTNTEAFF

size: .
V: TRBV2
J: TRBJ1-4
D: .
DNA: TGTGCCAGCAGCCGGACAGCAACTAATGAAAAACTGTTTTTT
CDR3: CASSRTATNEKLFF

size: .
V: TRBV5-6
J: TRBJ2-5
D: TRBD1
DNA: TGTGCCAGCAGCGGCCAACAGGGGGCCCCCGCCCAAGAGACCCAGTACTTC
CDR3: CASSGQQGAPAQETQYF

size: .
V: TRBV19
J: TRBJ2-7
D: .
DNA: TGTGCCAGTAGTATGACTAGCTACGAGCAGTACTTC
CDR3: CASSMTSYEQYF

size: .
V: TRBV2
J: TRBJ2-7
D: .
DNA: TGTGCCAGCAGTGAAGCAGTCAGGGGAAACTTC
CDR3: CASSEAVRGNF

size: .
V: TRBV5-1
J: TRBJ1-1
D: .
DNA: TGCGCCAGCAGCACAATACAGGGGAACACTGAAGCTTTCTTT
CDR3: CASSTIQGNTEAFF

size: .
V: TRBV29-1
J: TRBJ1-1
D: .
DNA: TGCAGCGTTGATAGGAGGTGGGAGGGGGGGAGTGCTGAAGCTTTCTTT
CDR3: CSVDRRWEGGSAEAFF

size: .
V: TRBV2
J: TRBJ2-5
D: TRBD1
DNA: TGTGCCAGCAGTGTATCCCCGGGACAGGGTCGGGCCCAGTACTTC
CDR3: CASSVSPGQGRAQYF